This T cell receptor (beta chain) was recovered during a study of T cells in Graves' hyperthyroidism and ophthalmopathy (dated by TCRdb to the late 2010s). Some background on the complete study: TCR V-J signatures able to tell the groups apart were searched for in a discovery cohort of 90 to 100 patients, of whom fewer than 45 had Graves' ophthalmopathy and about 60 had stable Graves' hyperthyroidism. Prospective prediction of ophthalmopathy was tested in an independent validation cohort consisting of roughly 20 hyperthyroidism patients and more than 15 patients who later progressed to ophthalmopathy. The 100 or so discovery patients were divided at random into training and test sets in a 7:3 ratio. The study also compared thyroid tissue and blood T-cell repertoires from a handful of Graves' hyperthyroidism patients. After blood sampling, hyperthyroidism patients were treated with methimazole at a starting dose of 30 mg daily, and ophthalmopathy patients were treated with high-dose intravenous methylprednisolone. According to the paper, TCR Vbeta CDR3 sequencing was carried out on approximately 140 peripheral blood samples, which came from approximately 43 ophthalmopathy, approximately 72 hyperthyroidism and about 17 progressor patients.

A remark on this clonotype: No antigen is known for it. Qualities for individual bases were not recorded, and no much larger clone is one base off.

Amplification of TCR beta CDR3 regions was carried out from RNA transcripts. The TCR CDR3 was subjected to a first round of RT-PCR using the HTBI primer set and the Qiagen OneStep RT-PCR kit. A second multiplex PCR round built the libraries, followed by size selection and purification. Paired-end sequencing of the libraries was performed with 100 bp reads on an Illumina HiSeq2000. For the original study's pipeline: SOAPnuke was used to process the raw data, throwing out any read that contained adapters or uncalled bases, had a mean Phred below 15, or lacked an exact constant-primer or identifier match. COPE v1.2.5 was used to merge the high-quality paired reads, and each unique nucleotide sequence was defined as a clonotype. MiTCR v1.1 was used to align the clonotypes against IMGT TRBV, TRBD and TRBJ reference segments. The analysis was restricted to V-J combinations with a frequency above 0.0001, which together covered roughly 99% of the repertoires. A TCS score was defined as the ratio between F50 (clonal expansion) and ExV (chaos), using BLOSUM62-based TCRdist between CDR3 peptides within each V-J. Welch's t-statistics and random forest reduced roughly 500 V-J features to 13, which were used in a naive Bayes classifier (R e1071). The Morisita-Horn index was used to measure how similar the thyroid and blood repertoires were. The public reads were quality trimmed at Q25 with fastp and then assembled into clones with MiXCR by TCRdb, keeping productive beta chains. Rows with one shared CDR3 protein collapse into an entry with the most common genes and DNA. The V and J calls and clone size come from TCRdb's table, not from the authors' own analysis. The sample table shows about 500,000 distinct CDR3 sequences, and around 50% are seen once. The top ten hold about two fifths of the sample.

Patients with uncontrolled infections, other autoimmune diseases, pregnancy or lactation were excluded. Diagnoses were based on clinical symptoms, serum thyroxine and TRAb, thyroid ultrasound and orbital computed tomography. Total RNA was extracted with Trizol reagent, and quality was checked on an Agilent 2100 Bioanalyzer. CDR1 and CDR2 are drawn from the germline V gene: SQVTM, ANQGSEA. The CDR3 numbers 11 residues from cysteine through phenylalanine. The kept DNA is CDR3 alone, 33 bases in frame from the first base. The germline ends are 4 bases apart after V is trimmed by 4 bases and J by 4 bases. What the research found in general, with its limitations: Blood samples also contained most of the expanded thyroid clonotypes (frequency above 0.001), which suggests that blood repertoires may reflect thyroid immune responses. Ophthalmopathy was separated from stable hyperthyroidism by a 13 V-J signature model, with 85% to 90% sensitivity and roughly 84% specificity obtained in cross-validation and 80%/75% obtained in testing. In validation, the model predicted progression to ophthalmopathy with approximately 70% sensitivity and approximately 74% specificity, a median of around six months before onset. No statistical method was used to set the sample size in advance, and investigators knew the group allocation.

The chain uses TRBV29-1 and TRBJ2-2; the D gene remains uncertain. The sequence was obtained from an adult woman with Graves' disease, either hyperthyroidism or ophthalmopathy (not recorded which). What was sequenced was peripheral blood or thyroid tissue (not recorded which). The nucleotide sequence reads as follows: TGCAGCGTTGGAGCCACCGGGGAGCTGTTTTTT. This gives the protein CSVGATGELFF.